This TCR beta chain derives from a study of T-cell memory formation after mild COVID-19 (dated by TCRdb to the early 2020s). Study-level background: TCR sequence clusters from the two donors were found to be largely donor specific. In two donors, T-cell clones that expanded and contracted after mild COVID-19 were followed by sequencing TCRalpha and TCRbeta repertoires longitudinally. The cohort was made up of two young adult volunteers, one female and one male, who were previously healthy. Paper-wide results and their limitations: Contracting CD4+ clones turned up mainly in the CM and EM memory subsets, whereas EMRA was where CD8+ clones were enriched. SARS-CoV-2 specificity of the second-wave clones peaking on day 37 was not confirmed. Clones contracting from day 15 to 85 had balanced CD4/CD8 phenotypes, while a second wave expanding from day 15 to 37 was biased towards CD4+. Some responding clones were detected in pre-infection memory, which suggested that pre-existing cross-reactive memory T cells had joined the SARS-CoV-2 response. Only a couple of mild cases were covered by the study, and larger cohorts that include severe cases with pre-infection samples were considered necessary.

PBMCs were isolated by Ficoll-Paque density gradient centrifugation. The CDR3 covers 15 residues, taking in both the cysteine and the phenylalanine. The read is trimmed to its CDR3 DNA, 45 bases read in frame from base 1. V has 3 bases trimmed and J has 5 bases trimmed; junction bases matching no gene number 1. The germline V gene specifies KGHSH as CDR1 and LQKENI as CDR2. Sequencing used an Illumina NovaSeq 6000. cDNA libraries for TCRalpha and TCRbeta were prepared by 5'RACE using constant-segment primers, with sample barcodes and unique molecular identifiers added. RNA was extracted from every sample with Trizol reagent. Library amplification was performed in two PCR steps, and a second sample barcode and Illumina TruSeq adapters were introduced in the second step. Libraries were sequenced on an Illumina NovaSeq with 2 x 150 bp paired-end reads. Under the source paper's analysis protocol: The reads were demultiplexed and collapsed into UMI-guided consensus sequences using migec v1.2.7. Using mixcr v2.1.11, the UMI consensuses were aligned to TRA and TRB V and J templates and assembled into clonotypes. Expanded or contracted clonotypes were those called significant by both edgeR and NoisET, with noise models trained on biological replicates. For edgeR calls, a false discovery rate-adjusted p below 0.01 and a log2 fold-change threshold of 1 were applied. As an exploratory analysis of dynamics, max-normalized trajectories of the 1000 most abundant clonotypes were examined with PCA combined with hierarchical clustering. Separately sequenced CD4+ and CD8+ repertoires were used to assign the CD4 or CD8 phenotype of responding clones. The public sequencing data were trimmed at Q25 with fastp and processed into clonotypes with MiXCR by TCRdb, which kept only in-frame beta chains. Here each entry gathers all rows of one CDR3 protein and keeps the most common genes and DNA. The V and J calls, along with clone size, are taken from TCRdb and not from the paper's own processing. The sample table records around 440,000 distinct CDR3 sequences; 15% to 20% of these occur just once. The biggest ten clones account for approximately 13% of the sample.

This clonotype was seen more than once but under ten times. The target of this receptor is not known. Nothing much larger sits one base from this clone, and base qualities are not available. The rearrangement joined TRBV18 to TRBJ2-7; TRBD2 fits 16 bases in the junction. The sequenced sample consisted of PBMCs or a T cell subset sorted from them (not recorded which). The receptor comes from an adult woman who had mild COVID-19 (a few samples of this study predate the infection). The sample titles of this study are shuffled in the database, so cell type and time point are left out; the donor was told from shared clones. The nucleotide sequence reads as follows: TGTGCCAGCTCACCGGGACTAGCGGGAGGGCACGAGCAGTACTTC. Its product reads: CASSPGLAGGHEQYF.